This T cell receptor beta chain was identified in a study of beta chain features in type 1 diabetes. Study-level findings and limits: The cDNA sequencing approach could over-represent high-TCR-expressing cells. The similarity of naive, central memory and Treg TCRB repertoires appeared greater among patients than among healthy donors.

Expressed TCRB transcripts were sequenced, since all the RNA that had been isolated was reverse transcribed. Clones were sequenced by immunoSEQ multiplex PCR, and TCRdb holds only the in-frame ones, with some missing. The sample holds under 200,000 clones, less than 9.5% seen once. This CDR3 region has 13 residues. The V segment lost 8 bases and the J segment 2 bases; nucleotides outside the gene matches: 5. CDR1 MDHEN and CDR2 SYDVKM come from the germline V gene. In its sample, this clone was seen many times. The antigen is not known. V usage is TRBV28 and J usage is TRBJ2-7, with 8 bases that match TRBD2. The sequencing sample was made of central memory CD4+ T cells from blood. This clonotype was sampled from a man aged 18 to 35 in good health. CDR3 residues: CASLRGATYEQYF. CDR3 sequence (DNA): TGTGCCAGCCTGCGGGGGGCTACCTACGAGCAGTACTTC.